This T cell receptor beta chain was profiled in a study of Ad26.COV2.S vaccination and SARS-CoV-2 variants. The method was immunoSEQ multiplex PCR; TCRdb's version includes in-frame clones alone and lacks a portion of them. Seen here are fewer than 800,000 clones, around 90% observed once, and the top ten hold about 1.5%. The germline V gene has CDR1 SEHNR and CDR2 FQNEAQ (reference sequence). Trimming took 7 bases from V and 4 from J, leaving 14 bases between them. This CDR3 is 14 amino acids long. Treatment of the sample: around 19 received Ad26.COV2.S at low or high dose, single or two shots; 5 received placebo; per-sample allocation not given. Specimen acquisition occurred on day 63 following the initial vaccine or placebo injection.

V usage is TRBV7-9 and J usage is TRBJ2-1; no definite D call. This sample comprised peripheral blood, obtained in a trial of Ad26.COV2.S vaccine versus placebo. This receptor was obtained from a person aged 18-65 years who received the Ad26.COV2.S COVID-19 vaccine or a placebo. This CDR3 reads CASKDGKGYNEQFF. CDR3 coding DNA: TGTGCCAGCAAGGATGGCAAAGGGTACAATGAGCAGTTCTTC.